The entry below gives a single T cell receptor beta chain sequence along with its context. What this receptor recognizes is not known. Base qualities are not recorded, but no much larger clone differs from it by a single base. Using the immunoSEQ Assay at Adaptive Biotechnologies, the researchers immunosequenced TCRbeta CDR3 regions from the extracted DNA. In the source study's methods: To measure the absolute abundance of each unique TCRbeta CDR3, the sequences were collapsed and filtered. Clonality was defined as 1 minus Pielou's evenness, computed on productive in-frame rearrangements only. Regional overlap was evaluated by tracking the top 100 nucleotide rearrangements across paired samples, and paired versus unrelated samples were compared using the Morisita index. The immunoSEQ Rearrangement Details tool was used to assess whether nucleotide rearrangements converged onto identical amino acid sequences. In TCRdb, the immuneACCESS table is reduced to in-frame sequences with V and J assigned. These tables do not hold every clone; where another copy was compared, an unresolved V gene accounts for under half, and the others remain unexplained. The D gene and trimming were derived from the DNA, and the V and J assignments and clone size from that table. In this sample the table shows 5,000 or so clones, approximately 60% of which occur a single time. 6.6% of the sample rests with the top ten.

None of the patients whose archived tumor blocks were used had received neoadjuvant therapy prior to resection. The preserved-tissue arm of the study used a few dozen surgical resection samples from about 25 previously untreated pancreatic ductal adenocarcinoma patients. DNA for the resection arm was extracted from ten 5-micron curls of FFPE tumor cut next to the multiplex immunohistochemistry slide. From cysteine to phenylalanine, the CDR3 is 15 amino acids long. Left in the record is the CDR3 DNA by itself, 45 bases read in frame from the first base. Trimming takes 6 bases from V and 0 bases from J, and the germline ends sit 17 bases apart. The germline V gene specifies SQVTM as CDR1 and ANQGSEA as CDR2. The data derive from a study of CXCR4 blockade with PD-1 therapy in pancreatic cancer (dated by TCRdb to between 2018 and 2020). With regard to the full study: Multiplex immunohistochemistry and TCRbeta immunosequencing of resected pancreatic ductal adenocarcinoma were combined in the study with ex vivo slice culture in which PD-1 and CXCR4 blockade were tested. To look at intratumoral heterogeneity, the researchers TCR-sequenced two geographically distinct regions from each of roughly 6 tumors.

Broad study findings and their caveats: A strong correlation was found between the frequency of an amino acid clone and the number of distinct nucleotide rearrangements encoding that clone, which suggests convergent selection driven by common tumor antigens. Tumors showed clonal expansion, with mean productive clonality about 0.14 versus 0.054 in healthy blood, but clonality did not correlate with survival. Because only TCRbeta chains were sequenced, true antigen-specificity overlap of convergent dominant clones was left unconfirmed pending paired alpha-beta single-cell sequencing.

This receptor chain uses TRBV29-1 and TRBJ1-1; no D segment can be confidently identified. The material sequenced was tumor tissue. The TCR originated in a human donor with pancreatic ductal adenocarcinoma. In nucleotide form, the sequence is TGCAGCGTCCGAGATCTACCCGGGGTGAACACTGAAGCTTTCTTT. Protein translation: CSVRDLPGVNTEAFF.